This T cell receptor (beta chain) appears in the sequencing data of a study of blood T cells in healthy people across ages. The use of a sample-barcoded 5' primer and a J-beta primer mix characterized a second PCR of about 7 to 12 cycles. TCRdb reprocessed the 5' RACE reads with MiXCR, giving one entry per CDR3 protein. Of about 2 million distinct CDR3 sequences in the sample, roughly 52% were seen once. The CDR3 runs to 14 residues. Germline-derived CDR1 and CDR2 are LNHNV and YYDKDF (reference sequence). V was pared by 5 bases and J by 3 bases, with 5 bases of the junction left unmatched. The TCR was taken from a woman between 40 and 50 years old in good health. Sequences were obtained from blood. This chain joins TRBV15 and TRBJ1-2; 8 positions agree with TRBD1. This CDR3 reads CATSGTTGDYGYTF. The CDR3 coding sequence is TGTGCCACCAGCGGAACGACAGGGGACTATGGCTACACCTTC.